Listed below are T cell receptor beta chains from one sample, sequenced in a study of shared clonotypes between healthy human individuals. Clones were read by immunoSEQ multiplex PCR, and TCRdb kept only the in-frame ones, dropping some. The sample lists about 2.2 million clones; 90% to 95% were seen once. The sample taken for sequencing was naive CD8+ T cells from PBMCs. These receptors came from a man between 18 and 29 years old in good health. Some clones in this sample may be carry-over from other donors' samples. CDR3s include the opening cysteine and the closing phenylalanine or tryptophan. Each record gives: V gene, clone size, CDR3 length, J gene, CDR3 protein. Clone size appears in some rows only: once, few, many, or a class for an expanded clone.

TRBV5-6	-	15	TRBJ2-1	CASSLALAGYNEQFF
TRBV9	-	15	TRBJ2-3	CASSASGGGTDTQYF
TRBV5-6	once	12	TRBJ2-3	CASSLARDTQYF
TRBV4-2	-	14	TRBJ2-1	CASSPVLAGVGEFF
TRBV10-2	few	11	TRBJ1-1	CASRGTDEAFF
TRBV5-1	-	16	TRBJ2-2	CASSKTSGRNTGELFF
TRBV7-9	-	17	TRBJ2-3	CASSLGYSGQITDTQYF
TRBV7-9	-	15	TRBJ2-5	CASRPRQGSQETQYF
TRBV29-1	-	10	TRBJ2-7	CSAGGYEQYF
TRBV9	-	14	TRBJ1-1	CASSPGGGQNEAFF
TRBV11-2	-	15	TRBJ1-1	CASSFEGNRYPEAFF
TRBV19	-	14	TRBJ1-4	CATRTVARNEKLFF